The source of this T cell receptor beta chain is a study of OX40 agonist ivuxolimab in advanced cancers. The repertoire was sequenced with immunoSEQ multiplex PCR; TCRdb's copy has only in-frame clones and lacks some. The sample yields more than 20,000 clones, more than 65% seen once. CDR1 is KGHSH, CDR2 LQKENI, per germline. J lost 0 bases, V lost 5 bases, and 13 bases had no gene match. The CDR3 runs to 17 residues. The source was CD4+ or CD8+ T cells sorted from blood, collected in a trial of the OX40 agonist ivuxolimab. This TCR was recovered from an adult with an advanced solid tumor such as melanoma, head and neck, liver or kidney cancer. The genes are TRBV18 and TRBJ2-7, with 7 bases that match TRBD2. CDR3 sequence: CASSSDRDYASSYEQYF. The CDR3 DNA is TGTGCCAGCTCATCCGACCGGGACTATGCCTCCTCCTACGAGCAGTACTTC. The full variable domain, in which reference TRBV18 and TRBJ2-7 provide the parts outside the CDR3, is NAGVMQNPRHLVRRRGQEARLRCSPMKGHSHVYWYRQLPEEGLKFMVYLQKENIIDESGMPKERFSAEFPKEGPSILRIQQVVRGDSAAYFCASSSDRDYASSYEQYFGPGTRLTVT.